This TCR beta chain was obtained from a study of blood T cell repertoires in COVID-19. Study-wide context: COVID-19 samples, acute and convalescent, were from the United States, Italy and Spain. The cDNA or gDNA used as material had been derived from T cells, B-cell-depleted T cells, or PBMCs.

Methods used by the authors: The assay estimated nucleated cells by amplifying reference gene primers. The protocol was immunoSEQ multiplex PCR, while the TCRdb copy is restricted to in-frame clones and leaves out a portion. That table is the source of V, J and clone size, and D and trimming were worked out from the DNA. The data hold 170,000 or so clones, with around 84% observed a single time. The Seattle patients, enrolled during active infection, were followed longitudinally. The ends lost 0 bases at V and 0 bases at J; junction bases unmatched: 3. CDR1 and CDR2 from the germline V gene are KGHSH and LQKENI. CDR3 length: 16 residues.

Source material: peripheral blood. This sequence originates from a man between 60 and 75 years old with COVID-19, enrolled during active disease. V is TRBV18 and J is TRBJ2-3; 7 nucleotides line up with TRBD2. The CDR3 loop is CASSPPAGVSTDTQYF. As DNA, the CDR3 is TGTGCCAGCTCACCACCCGCGGGGGTGAGCACAGATACGCAGTATTTT.